These 7 T cell receptor beta chains came from one sample sequenced in a study of STAT5B mutations in CD4+ large granular lymphocyte leukemia. TCRdb's copy holds only in-frame clones and misses some; the assay was immunoSEQ multiplex PCR. The sample records 25,000 to 35,000 clones, around 70% being singletons. Sequencing was performed on CD4+ T cells from blood buffy coats. The receptors derive from a human donor in good health.

V and J are TRBV5-4 and TRBJ2-2, with D possibly matching TRBD1 (5 bases). Germline CDR1 is SGHNT and CDR2 is YYREEE (reference sequence). This CDR3 is 15 amino acids long. Trimming removed 4 bases at V and 3 bases at J, with 13 bases between. CDR3 in amino acids: CASSPRQGDTGELFF. CDR3 DNA sequence: TGTGCCAGCAGCCCCAGGCAGGGCGACACCGGGGAGCTGTTTTTT.

V usage is TRBV6-1 and J usage is TRBJ1-1, with 7 bases aligning to TRBD1. The V gene end was trimmed by 4 bases and the J gene end by 1 base; junction bases not matched to a gene: 3. The CDR3 has 14 residues. Per the germline V gene, CDR1 is MNHNS and CDR2 is SASEGT. CDR3 sequence reads: CASSVYRGNTEAFF. CDR3 nucleotides: TGTGCCAGCAGTGTTTACAGGGGGAACACTGAAGCTTTCTTT.

This chain uses TRBV30 with TRBJ1-2; TRBD1 matches 7 bases. Trimming removed 3 bases from V and 7 bases from J; junction bases left unmatched: 5. This CDR3 spans 12 amino acids. The germline gives CDR1 GTSNPN, CDR2 SVGIG (reference sequence). CDR3 DNA sequence: TGTGCCTGGAGGAGGGGGCCAGCTGGCTACACCTTC. Translated: CAWRRGPAGYTF.

This clone was recorded a few times. This chain connects TRBV28 to TRBJ1-2; D uncertain. The V and J ends lost 2 bases and 2 bases respectively, with 6 bases between them. This CDR3 is 13 amino acids long. Germline-derived CDR1 and CDR2 are MDHEN and SYDVKM. Here the CDR3 reads CASSLGRNYGYTF. CDR3 bases: TGTGCCAGCAGTTTAGGGCGGAACTATGGCTACACCTTC.

V usage is TRBV5-1 and J usage is TRBJ2-5; D not resolved. Germline V lookup: CDR1 SGHRS, CDR2 YFSETQ. Deletions cut 3 bases from V and 4 bases from J, with 19 bases between. The length of the CDR3 is 16 residues. CDR3 sequence (DNA): TGCGCCAGCAGCTCGGATCTAACCCGAGGTGGAGAGACCCAGTACTTC. Protein product: CASSSDLTRGGETQYF.

The chain is built from TRBV18 and TRBJ1-2; weak D call: TRBD1 (6 bases). The V gene lost 4 bases and the J gene lost 0 bases, with 6 bases spanning the gap. The CDR3 runs 13 residues. CDR1 is KGHSH and CDR2 is LQKENI in the germline V gene. CDR3 loop: CASSRGPNYGYTF. CDR3 coding DNA: TGTGCCAGCTCACGGGGGCCTAACTATGGCTACACCTTC.

This chain links TRBV19 with TRBJ1-5; D is uncertain. CDR1 is LNHDA and CDR2 is SQIVND in the germline V gene (reference sequence). CDR3 length: 12 residues. V was shortened by 3 bases and J by 6 bases, with 6 bases between the two germline ends. CDR3: CASSIRGQPQHF. The CDR3 region has the DNA TGTGCCAGTAGTATTCGGGGTCAGCCCCAGCATTTT. The full variable domain, its missing parts supplied by reference TRBV19 and TRBJ1-5, is DGGITQSPKYLFRKEGQNVTLSCEQNLNHDAMYWYRQDPGQGLRLIYYSQIVNDFQKGDIAEGYSVSREKKESFPLTVTSAQKNPTAFYLCASSIRGQPQHFGDGTRLSIL.